This record looks at one TCR beta chain sequence and its context. The same CDR3 can be traced to other DNA sequences in this sample. The data belong to a study of cytomegalovirus exposure and HLA in healthy donors. From germline, CDR1 is WSHSY and CDR2 SAAADI. The CDR3 totals 14 residues. The trim removed 7 bases at V and 2 bases at J, leaving 2 bases unmatched. The study ran its PCR with 60 Vbeta and 13 Jbeta primers. Clones were sequenced by immunoSEQ multiplex PCR, and TCRdb holds only the in-frame ones, with some missing. The data contain 120,000 or so clones, around 76% of them seen just once; the ten biggest clones take up 25% to 35%.

Material: PBMCs. This receptor was obtained from a man aged 55 to 70 in good health and CMV-seropositive. The rearrangement links TRBV10-2 to TRBJ2-1; 10 bases are a match to TRBD2. In DNA, the CDR3 is TGCGCCAGCAAAGGACTAGCGGCCTACAATGAGCAGTTCTTC. The encoded protein is CASKGLAAYNEQFF.